This entry lists 2 T cell receptor beta chains sequenced from one sample in a study of blood T cell repertoires in COVID-19. Using immunoSEQ multiplex PCR, the repertoire was profiled, and TCRdb retains in-frame clones only, with some absent. This sample has some 60,000 clones, with more than 85% found just once. The sample consisted of peripheral blood. These receptors all stem from a human donor with active COVID-19. The donor label of this sample is uncertain.

CDR3 in amino acids: CSVEVVGLETQYF. In DNA, the CDR3 is TGCAGCGTTGAGGTCGTGGGGCTGGAGACCCAGTACTTC. This chain joins TRBV29-1 and TRBJ2-5, with a possible D match to TRBD1 (5 bases). The V gene's germline CDR1 is SQVTM and CDR2 ANQGSEA. The V end lost 3 bases, the J end lost 5 bases, and 13 bases lay between the germline ends. This CDR3 contains 13 residues.

The gene calls are TRBV25-1 and TRBJ2-6; D is ambiguous. The germline CDR1 and CDR2 sequences are MGHDK and SYGVNS. The CDR3 has 13 amino acids. Trimming removed 1 base from V and 8 bases from J, with 6 bases in between. The CDR3 sequence: CASSESIPNVLTF. CDR3 coding DNA: TGTGCCAGCAGTGAATCAATCCCCAACGTCCTGACTTTC.